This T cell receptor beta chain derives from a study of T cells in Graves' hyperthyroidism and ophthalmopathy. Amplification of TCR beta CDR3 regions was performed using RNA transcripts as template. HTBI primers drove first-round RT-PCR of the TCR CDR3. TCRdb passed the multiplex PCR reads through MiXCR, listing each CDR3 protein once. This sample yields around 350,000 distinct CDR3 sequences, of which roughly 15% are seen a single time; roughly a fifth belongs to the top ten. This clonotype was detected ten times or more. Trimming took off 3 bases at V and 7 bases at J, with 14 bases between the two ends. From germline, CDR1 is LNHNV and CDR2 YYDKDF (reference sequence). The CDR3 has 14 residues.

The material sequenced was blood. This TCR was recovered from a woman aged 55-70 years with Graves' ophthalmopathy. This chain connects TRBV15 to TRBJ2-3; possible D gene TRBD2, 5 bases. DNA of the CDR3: TGTGCCACCAGCAGCGAGGGTGGGCTAAATACGCAGTATTTT. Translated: CATSSEGGLNTQYF.